This TCR beta chain emerged from a study of control samples from healthy donors and cancer patients. Sequencing was performed with immunoSEQ multiplex PCR; in TCRdb, only in-frame clones are kept and a portion is missing. In the table there are just over 15,000 clones, 87% of which are singletons. The TCR sequence derives from a woman in her 70s with colorectal cancer. The sequencing sample was made of PBMCs.

The CDR3 DNA is TGTGCCAGCAGCCTACTAGCGGGAGGTTACAATGAGCAGTTCTTC. This codes for CASSLLAGGYNEQFF. The rearrangement links TRBV3-1 (or the pseudogene TRBV3-2) to TRBJ2-1; 12 bases align to TRBD2. The CDR3 runs 15 residues. From germline, CDR1 is LGHDT and CDR2 YNNKEL (reference sequence). Trimming took 4 bases from V and 4 from J; bases not matched to a gene: 2.